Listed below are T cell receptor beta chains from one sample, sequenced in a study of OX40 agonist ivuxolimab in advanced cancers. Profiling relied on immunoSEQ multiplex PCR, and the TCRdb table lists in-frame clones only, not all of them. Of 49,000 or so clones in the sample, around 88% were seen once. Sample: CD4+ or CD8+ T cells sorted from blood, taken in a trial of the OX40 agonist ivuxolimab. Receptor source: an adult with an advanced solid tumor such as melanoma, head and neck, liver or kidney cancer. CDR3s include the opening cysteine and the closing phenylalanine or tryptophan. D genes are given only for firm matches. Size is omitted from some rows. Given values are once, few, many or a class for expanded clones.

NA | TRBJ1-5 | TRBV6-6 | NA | CAGADSGNQPQHF | TGTGCCGGAGCCGACAGCGGCAATCAGCCCCAGCATTTT
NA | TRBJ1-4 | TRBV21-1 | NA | CASSKCRQGYEKLFF | TGTGCCAGCAGCAAATGCCGACAGGGGTATGAAAAACTGTTTTTT
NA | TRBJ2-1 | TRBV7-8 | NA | CASSLLSTSSYNEQFF | TGTGCCAGCAGCTTATTGAGTACGAGCTCCTACAATGAGCAGTTCTTC
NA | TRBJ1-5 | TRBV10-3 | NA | CAISPEPYSNQPQHF | TGTGCCATCAGTCCAGAGCCTTATAGCAATCAGCCCCAGCATTTT
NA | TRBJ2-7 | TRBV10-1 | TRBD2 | CASGGTSGSHEQYF | TGCGCCAGCGGCGGGACTAGCGGGAGCCACGAGCAGTACTTC
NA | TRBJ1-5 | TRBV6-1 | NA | CASSDGYLNQPQHF | TGTGCCAGCAGTGACGGTTATCTAAATCAGCCCCAGCATTTT
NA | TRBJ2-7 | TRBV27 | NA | CASSLTKVFWYEQYF | TGTGCCAGCAGTCTAACGAAGGTTTTCTGGTACGAGCAGTACTTC
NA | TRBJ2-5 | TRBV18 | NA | CASSPVTGTREQYF | TGTGCCAGCTCACCAGTCACCGGGACTCGGGAGCAGTACTTC
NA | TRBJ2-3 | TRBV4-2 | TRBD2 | CASSQDLSGTSTDTQYF | TGTGCCAGCAGCCAAGATCTCAGCGGGACGAGCACAGATACGCAGTATTTT
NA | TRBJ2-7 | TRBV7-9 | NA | CASSLVGYVYEQYF | TGTGCCAGCAGCTTAGTGGGCTACGTCTACGAGCAGTACTTC
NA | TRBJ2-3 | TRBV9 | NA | CASSVVPQGTDTQYF | TGTGCCAGCAGCGTAGTACCCCAAGGCACAGATACGCAGTATTTT
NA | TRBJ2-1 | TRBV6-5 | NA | CASSYSPQVYNEQFF | TGTGCCAGCAGTTACTCCCCCCAGGTGTACAATGAGCAGTTCTTC
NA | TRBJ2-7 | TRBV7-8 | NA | CASSFRHGSSYEQYF | TGTGCCAGCAGCTTCCGCCATGGGAGCTCCTACGAGCAGTACTTC
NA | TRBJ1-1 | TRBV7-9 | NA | CASRHTAGNTEAFF | TGTGCCAGCAGACACACGGCGGGAAACACTGAAGCTTTCTTT
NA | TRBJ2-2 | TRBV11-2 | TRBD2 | CASGRLAGGTGELFF | TGTGCCAGCGGGAGGCTAGCGGGAGGTACCGGGGAGCTGTTTTTT
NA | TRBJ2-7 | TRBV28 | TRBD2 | CASSTIFSGSTSYEQYF | TGTGCCAGCAGTACCATTTTTAGCGGGAGTACCTCCTACGAGCAGTACTTC
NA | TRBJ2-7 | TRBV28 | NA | CASSLVHYEQYF | TGTGCCAGCAGTTTAGTTCACTACGAGCAGTACTTC
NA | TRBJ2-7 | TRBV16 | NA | CASSQSWLEQYF | TGTGCCAGCAGCCAATCGTGGCTCGAGCAGTACTTC
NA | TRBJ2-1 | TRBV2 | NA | CASSEEGSAYNEQFF | TGTGCCAGCAGTGAAGAGGGGTCCGCCTACAATGAGCAGTTCTTC
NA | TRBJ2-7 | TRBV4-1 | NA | CASSPYPAESSYEQYF | TGCGCCAGCAGCCCCTACCCGGCGGAATCCTCCTACGAGCAGTACTTC
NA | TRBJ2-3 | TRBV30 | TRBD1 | CAWGQGFSDTQYF | TGTGCCTGGGGACAGGGTTTCTCAGATACGCAGTATTTT
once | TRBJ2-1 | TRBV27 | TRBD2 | CASSLKLAGVSEQFF | TGTGCCAGCAGTTTAAAGCTAGCGGGAGTATCTGAGCAGTTCTTC
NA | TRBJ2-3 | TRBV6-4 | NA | CASSLGGSTDTQYF | TGTGCCAGCAGCCTGGGGGGTAGCACAGATACGCAGTATTTT